This T cell receptor beta chain was sequenced during a study of cytomegalovirus exposure and HLA in healthy donors. PCR amplification relied on 60 Vbeta primers (plus 13 Jbeta primers). This table comes from immunoSEQ multiplex PCR, and its TCRdb copy is limited to in-frame clones, with some not included. The sample holds 130,000 or so clones, around 8.5% seen once. A few counts support this clone. Antigen specificity is unknown. Whole-study results and caveats: One variant, a missense change in DCLRE1C, was linked in a later analysis to TCR beta V- and J-gene trimming. As a later analysis revealed, most CMV-associated TCR beta chains appeared HLA-restricted. Previously analyzed data showed that most TCR beta V segments were productive at a frequency of about 87% or about 30%.

The germline V gene encodes CDR1 SGHAT and CDR2 FQNNGV. This CDR3 region has 15 residues. Trimming took 3 bases from V and 0 from J, leaving 9 bases between them. The chain has TRBV11-2 and TRBJ1-5, with D unresolved. This receptor was identified in a man aged 40-49 years in good health and CMV-seronegative. Sample: PBMCs. The CDR3 sequence is CASSLDGISNQPQHF. Here the CDR3 DNA reads TGTGCCAGCAGCTTGGACGGGATTAGCAATCAGCCCCAGCATTTT.